The 21 T cell receptor beta chains below were found in one sample sequenced in a study of molecular identifiers for immune sequencing clone quantification. From the PCR reads, TCRdb called clonotypes with MiXCR, one entry per CDR3 protein. The sample lists 40,000 to 45,000 distinct CDR3 sequences, 15% to 20% seen once, with roughly 1% in the top ten. Sequenced: naive CD8+ T cells from blood, with Jurkat cell RNA spiked in. The sample's subset: FACS-sorted CD8+CD4-CCR7+CD45RA+ naive T cells. These receptors were taken from a human donor in good health. Some libraries in this study had Jurkat cell RNA spiked in.

Many counts were recorded for this clonotype. The chain's CDR3 is CASSPPGQGANTEAFF. The CDR3 nucleotides read TGTGCCAGCTCACCACCGGGACAGGGGGCTAACACTGAAGCTTTCTTT. The chain has TRBV18 and TRBJ1-1; 12 nucleotides line up with TRBD1. Per the germline V gene, CDR1 is KGHSH and CDR2 is LQKENI. Unmatched junction bases numbered 1, after V lost 0 bases and J lost 2 bases. This CDR3 region has 16 residues.

There are many counts of this clonotype. The chain links TRBV11-3 to TRBJ2-2, with 8 bases fitting TRBD2. The CDR3 runs to 16 residues. Looked up from germline, CDR1 is SGHNT and CDR2 is YENEEA. The V and J ends lost 0 bases and 1 base, in that order; junction bases with no gene match: 1. The CDR3 sequence is CASSLDSGENTGELFF. CDR3 nucleotide sequence: TGTGCCAGCAGCTTAGATAGCGGGGAGAACACCGGGGAGCTGTTTTTT.

This clonotype was counted ten times or more. J is TRBJ1-5 and V is TRBV6-2 or TRBV6-3, with unresolved D. Germline lookup yields CDR1 MNHEY and CDR2 SVGEGT. The CDR3 runs to 15 residues. V was trimmed by 6 bases and J by 2 bases, leaving 14 bases between them. The CDR3 sequence: CASSYTLDGNQPQHF. CDR3 bases: TGTGCCAGCAGCTACACTCTGGATGGCAATCAGCCCCAGCATTTT.

Ten or more counts support this clonotype. CDR3: CASGLALGQGNSNQPQHF. In DNA form, the CDR3 reads TGTGCTAGTGGTTTGGCCCTGGGACAGGGGAATAGCAATCAGCCCCAGCATTTT. The chain carries TRBV12-5 and TRBJ1-5; TRBD1 matches at 10 bases. Germline-derived CDR1 and CDR2 are LGHNT and FRNRAP. V trimming: 1 base; J trimming: 0 bases; junction bases outside the gene matches: 6. The CDR3 spans 18 residues.

This clonotype has ten or more counts. The V gene is TRBV4-2, the J gene TRBJ2-7; D assignment may be TRBD1 or TRBD2 (5 bases each). The CDR3 spans 14 residues. Trimming pared 4 bases from V and 2 bases from J, leaving 12 bases between. Germline assignment: CDR1 LGHNA and CDR2 YNFKEQ. The CDR3 DNA sequence: TGTGCCAGCAGCCGCCGGACGGGACCCTACGAGCAGTACTTC. Amino acid sequence: CASSRRTGPYEQYF.

This clonotype occurred many times. CDR3 protein: CASSLQGTEAFF. CDR3 DNA: TGTGCCAGCAGCTTACAGGGCACTGAAGCTTTCTTT. The chain joins TRBV11-2 to TRBJ1-1; tentative D call: TRBD1 (5 bases). The length of the CDR3 is 12 residues. Germline loops: CDR1 SGHAT, CDR2 FQNNGV. With 2 bases removed from V and 4 bases from J, the gap between germline ends came to 5 bases.

The genes are TRBV15 and TRBJ2-1; no clear D. V dropped 3 bases and J dropped 4 bases, with 13 bases sitting between them. Germline loops: CDR1 LNHNV, CDR2 YYDKDF (reference sequence). This CDR3 contains 15 residues. CDR3 DNA sequence: TGTGCCACCAGCAGTAAACCAATGGGGTACAATGAGCAGTTCTTC. As protein: CATSSKPMGYNEQFF.

This clonotype occurred many times. This rearrangement joins TRBV30 to TRBJ2-7; no reliable D call. CDR1 is GTSNPN and CDR2 is SVGIG in the germline V gene (reference sequence). CDR3 length equals 12 residues. The V gene lost 2 bases and the J gene lost 7 bases, with 12 bases spanning the gap. This CDR3 is CAWSYSLREQYF. DNA for the CDR3: TGTGCCTGGAGTTACAGCCTAAGGGAGCAGTACTTC.

A word on this clonotype: This sequence may be a read error, since a much larger clone differs from it by one base. The chain links TRBV27 to TRBJ2-3, with 7 bases matching TRBD1. This CDR3 is built from 18 residues. CDR1 and CDR2 (germline): MNHEY, SMNVEV (reference sequence). V was pared by 1 base and J by 8 bases, with 18 bases of the junction left unmatched. CDR3 DNA: TGTGCCAGCAGTTTATTTGGGGCCCGACAGGGAGTTGCAGGTACGCAGTATTTT. Translating gives CASSLFGARQGVAGTQYF.

At least ten counts were recorded for this clonotype. The chain has TRBV6-5 and TRBJ2-3; 10 bases agree with TRBD1. Looked up from germline, CDR1 is MNHEY and CDR2 is SVGAGI. The CDR3 is 18 residues long. V shed 2 bases and J 2 bases; nucleotides not matched to a gene: 10. The CDR3: CASSYPSGTGAITDTQYF. The CDR3 nucleotides are TGTGCCAGCAGTTACCCCTCCGGGACAGGGGCTATCACAGATACGCAGTATTTT.

In this sample, this clonotype turned up many times. The chain links TRBV24-1 to TRBJ2-3; D is possibly TRBD2 (6 bases). The CDR3 extends over 13 amino acids. The germline CDR1 and CDR2 sequences are KGHDR and SFDVKD. V dropped 8 bases and J dropped 0 bases, with 8 bases sitting between them. This CDR3 is CATTSGSTDTQYF. CDR3 bases: TGTGCCACCACCAGCGGGAGCACAGATACGCAGTATTTT.

This clonotype was detected ten times or more. This chain connects TRBV19 to TRBJ2-1, with 7 nucleotides matching TRBD2. Germline V lookup: CDR1 LNHDA, CDR2 SQIVND (reference sequence). The J segment lost 0 bases and the V segment lost 6 bases, leaving 8 bases of the junction unmatched. The CDR3 covers 16 residues. The CDR3 here is CASRLATASSYNEQFF. The CDR3 nucleotides are TGTGCCAGTAGACTAGCGACAGCCTCCTCCTACAATGAGCAGTTCTTC.

The chain couples TRBV6-2 or TRBV6-3 to TRBJ2-2; 7 positions agree with TRBD1. V trimming: 6 bases; J trimming: 2 bases; junction bases outside the gene matches: 21. CDR1 and CDR2 from the germline V gene are MNHEY and SVGEGT. This CDR3 is built from 20 residues. The CDR3 DNA sequence: TGTGCCAGCAGCCCTGTTCTCGGACAGGCGTTACAAGCCAACACCGGGGAGCTGTTTTTT. Its protein product is CASSPVLGQALQANTGELFF.

This rearrangement joins TRBV7-9 to TRBJ1-1, with D possibly matching TRBD1 (5 bases). The CDR3 extends over 12 amino acids. Germline-derived CDR1 and CDR2 are SEHNR and FQNEAQ (reference sequence). Trimming took off 9 bases at V and 6 bases at J, with 14 bases between the two ends. The CDR3 sequence is CASPHPGAEAFF. Here the CDR3 DNA reads TGTGCCAGTCCCCATCCGGGGGCTGAAGCTTTCTTT.

There are many counts of this clonotype. This chain links TRBV6-5 with TRBJ1-1; D gene unclear. Trimming shortened V by 6 bases and J by 0 bases, and 8 bases separated the two germline ends. Germline V lookup: CDR1 MNHEY, CDR2 SVGAGI. The CDR3 loop spans 13 amino acids. CDR3 nucleotide sequence: TGTGCCAGCAGGGATAGATTGAACACTGAAGCTTTCTTT. It yields the protein CASRDRLNTEAFF.

This clonotype was counted ten times or more. The rearrangement uses TRBV14 and TRBJ1-6, with 10 bases fitting TRBD1. The CDR3 totals 15 residues. Germline loops: CDR1 SGHDN, CDR2 FVKESK. The V and J ends lost 2 bases and 8 bases, in that order; junction bases with no gene match: 3. The CDR3 DNA is TGTGCCAGCAGCCAACCCGGGACAGGGGATTCACCCCTCCACTTT. Translating it yields CASSQPGTGDSPLHF.

The rearrangement links TRBV14 to TRBJ2-5; no definite D call. Trimming took 5 bases from V and 5 from J, leaving 12 bases between them. This CDR3 has 13 amino acids. Germline V lookup: CDR1 SGHDN, CDR2 FVKESK. The CDR3 protein is CASSLGIQETQYF. For the CDR3, the DNA is TGTGCCAGCAGCTTAGGGATACAGGAGACCCAGTACTTC.

This clonotype was found many times. The J gene is TRBJ1-5, the V gene TRBV4-3; D gene ambiguous. The ends were cut back, 0 bases at V and 0 bases at J, with 12 bases in the middle. The CDR3 is made up of 17 amino acids. Germline CDR1 reads LGHNA; CDR2 reads YSLEER. CDR3 nucleotides: TGCGCCAGCAGCCAAGAAGTGGCAGGTAATAGCAATCAGCCCCAGCATTTT. This translates into CASSQEVAGNSNQPQHF.

This clonotype was observed a few times. One junction end disagrees with the germline gene, perhaps due to a read error. The J gene is TRBJ1-2, the V gene TRBV7-9; D gene ambiguous. Germline V gene sequence: CDR1 SEHNR, CDR2 FQNEAQ (reference sequence). This CDR3 is 13 amino acids long. CDR3 nucleotide sequence: TGTGCCAGCAGCTACGAATCAGACTATGGCTACGCCTTC. Amino acid sequence: CASSYESDYGYAF.

The chain has TRBV10-3 and TRBJ2-7; D is ambiguous. V dropped 3 bases and J dropped 1 base, with 10 bases sitting between them. Germline assignment: CDR1 ENHRY and CDR2 SYGVKD. The CDR3 totals 14 residues. The CDR3 spells CAISDPEQSYEQYF. The CDR3 nucleotides read TGTGCCATCAGTGATCCGGAGCAGTCCTACGAGCAGTACTTC.

This clonotype has ten or more counts. This chain uses TRBV7-6 with TRBJ2-1, with 14 bases identical to TRBD2. The germline CDR1 and CDR2 sequences are SGHVS and FNYEAQ. The CDR3 extends over 15 amino acids. After removal of 5 bases from V and 7 bases from J, the junction contained 4 bases not matched to a gene. The CDR3 spells CASSVGLAGVNEQFF. In DNA form, the CDR3 reads TGTGCCAGCAGCGTGGGACTAGCGGGGGTAAATGAGCAGTTCTTC.